The 11 T cell receptor beta chains below all came from one sample that was sequenced in a study of shared clonotypes between healthy human individuals. CD45RO-negative, CCR7-positively selected cells formed the naive CD8 fraction, excluding terminally differentiated effector memory CD45RA+ cells. This table comes from immunoSEQ multiplex PCR, and its TCRdb copy is limited to in-frame clones, with some not included. The sample shows some 600,000 clones, roughly 95% of them seen only once. Sequenced material: naive CD8+ T cells sorted from blood. These receptors originate from a woman aged 25 to 39 in good health.

This clone appeared a single time. The chain is built from TRBV19 and TRBJ1-1; unclear D gene. Looked up from germline, CDR1 is LNHDA and CDR2 is SQIVND (reference sequence). Trimming took off 7 bases at V and 6 bases at J, with 21 bases between the two ends. This CDR3 is built from 15 residues. CDR3: CASIARAHIPAEAFF. The CDR3 bases are TGTGCCAGTATCGCTCGAGCCCACATCCCCGCTGAAGCTTTCTTT.

The rearrangement uses TRBV2 and TRBJ1-1; 8 bases are a match to TRBD1. CDR3 size: 13 residues. From germline, CDR1 is SNHLY and CDR2 FYNNEI. J gave up 5 bases and V 6 bases, and 5 bases lay outside the gene matches. The CDR3 bases are TGTGCCAGCAGCAACGGACAGGGAACTGAAGCTTTCTTT. As protein: CASSNGQGTEAFF. The variable domain in full, completed from reference TRBV2 and TRBJ1-1, reads EPEVTQTPSHQVTQMGQEVILRCVPISNHLYFYWYRQILGQKVEFLVSFYNNEISEKSEIFDDQFSVERPDGSNFTLKIRSTKLEDSAMYFCASSNGQGTEAFFGQGTRLTVV.

The chain combines TRBV5-8 with TRBJ2-5; D unclear. CDR3 length: 10 residues. Trimming took 0 bases from V and 11 from J, leaving 5 bases between them. Germline V CDR1 and CDR2: SGHTS, YDEGEE. The CDR3 DNA reads as TGTGCCAGCAGCTTGGATCATCAGTACTTC. Its translation: CASSLDHQYF.

The chain couples TRBV9 to TRBJ2-2; D assignment may be TRBD1 or TRBD2 (5 bases each). Trimming cost V 0 bases and J 6 bases, with 9 bases left between them. The CDR3 is made up of 14 amino acids. CDR1 is SGDLS and CDR2 is YYNGEE in the germline V gene. The chain's CDR3 is CASSVAGTAGELFF. CDR3 sequence (DNA): TGTGCCAGCAGCGTAGCCGGGACGGCCGGGGAGCTGTTTTTT.

About this clone: The same CDR3 also results from other DNA sequences found in this sample. The rearrangement links TRBV7-9 to TRBJ2-1, with unresolved D. This CDR3 region has 11 residues. Germline V gene sequence: CDR1 SEHNR, CDR2 FQNEAQ (reference sequence). V lost 2 bases to trimming and J lost 8 bases, with 4 bases between them. CDR3 bases: TGTGCCAGCAGCTTAATCGATGAGCAGTTCTTC. Its translation: CASSLIDEQFF. Based on the CDR3 plus reference TRBV7-9 and TRBJ2-1, the full variable domain is DTGVSQNPRHKITKRGQNVTFRCDPISEHNRLYWYRQTLGQGPEFLTYFQNEAQLEKSRLLSDRFSAERPKGSFSTLEIQRTEQGDSAMYLCASSLIDEQFFGPGTRLTVL.

This chain links TRBV11-1 with TRBJ2-2; D unclear. With 3 bases removed from V and 4 bases from J, the gap between germline ends came to 15 bases. Germline V gene sequence: CDR1 SGHAT, CDR2 FQDESV (reference sequence). The CDR3 loop spans 16 amino acids. CDR3 nucleotides: TGTGCCAGCAGCTTTGATCTCACGAGTGGCACCGGGGAGCTGTTTTTT. It encodes CASSFDLTSGTGELFF.

CDR3 protein: CASSLAENYGYTF. In DNA form, the CDR3 reads TGTGCCAGCAGCTTAGCGGAGAACTATGGCTACACCTTC. The chain carries TRBV7-9 and TRBJ1-2; D is unresolved. The CDR3 extends over 13 amino acids. Trimming removed 0 bases from V and 2 bases from J, with 4 bases in between. The V gene's germline CDR1 is SEHNR and CDR2 FQNEAQ (reference sequence).

The chain combines TRBV2 with TRBJ2-3; TRBD2 agrees at 8 bases. The CDR3 consists of 16 residues. V lost 0 bases and J lost 1; bases outside the gene matches: 3. Per the germline V gene, CDR1 is SNHLY and CDR2 is FYNNEI. The CDR3 coding sequence is TGTGCCAGCAGTGAAGCGTTGACTAGCGGCACAGATACGCAGTATTTT. Residues: CASSEALTSGTDTQYF.

The chain has TRBV14 and TRBJ1-1; perhaps TRBD1 as D (5 bases). This CDR3 has 15 amino acids. Germline CDR1 SGHDN, CDR2 FVKESK. V was pared by 1 base and J by 4 bases, with 13 bases between. The CDR3 DNA reads as TGTGCCAGCAGCCAAGTTGGACCTGGGACCACTGAAGCTTTCTTT. This sequence encodes CASSQVGPGTTEAFF.

This sequence joins TRBV30 and TRBJ2-2; the D gene is possibly TRBD2 (5 bases). CDR1 and CDR2 from the germline V gene are GTSNPN and SVGIG (reference sequence). V lost 2 bases and J 7 bases, leaving 11 bases between the germline ends. This CDR3 spans 13 amino acids. The CDR3 spells CAWSLRDGGELFF. CDR3 DNA: TGTGCCTGGAGTTTGAGGGATGGCGGGGAGCTGTTTTTT.

The J gene is TRBJ2-5, the V gene TRBV15, with unresolved D. CDR1 and CDR2 from the germline V gene are LNHNV and YYDKDF (reference sequence). The CDR3 is 13 residues long. V was shortened by 1 base and J by 4 bases, with 7 bases between the two germline ends. CDR3 amino acids: CATSRVPSETQYF. The DNA of the CDR3 is TGTGCCACCAGCAGAGTTCCCTCAGAGACCCAGTACTTC.